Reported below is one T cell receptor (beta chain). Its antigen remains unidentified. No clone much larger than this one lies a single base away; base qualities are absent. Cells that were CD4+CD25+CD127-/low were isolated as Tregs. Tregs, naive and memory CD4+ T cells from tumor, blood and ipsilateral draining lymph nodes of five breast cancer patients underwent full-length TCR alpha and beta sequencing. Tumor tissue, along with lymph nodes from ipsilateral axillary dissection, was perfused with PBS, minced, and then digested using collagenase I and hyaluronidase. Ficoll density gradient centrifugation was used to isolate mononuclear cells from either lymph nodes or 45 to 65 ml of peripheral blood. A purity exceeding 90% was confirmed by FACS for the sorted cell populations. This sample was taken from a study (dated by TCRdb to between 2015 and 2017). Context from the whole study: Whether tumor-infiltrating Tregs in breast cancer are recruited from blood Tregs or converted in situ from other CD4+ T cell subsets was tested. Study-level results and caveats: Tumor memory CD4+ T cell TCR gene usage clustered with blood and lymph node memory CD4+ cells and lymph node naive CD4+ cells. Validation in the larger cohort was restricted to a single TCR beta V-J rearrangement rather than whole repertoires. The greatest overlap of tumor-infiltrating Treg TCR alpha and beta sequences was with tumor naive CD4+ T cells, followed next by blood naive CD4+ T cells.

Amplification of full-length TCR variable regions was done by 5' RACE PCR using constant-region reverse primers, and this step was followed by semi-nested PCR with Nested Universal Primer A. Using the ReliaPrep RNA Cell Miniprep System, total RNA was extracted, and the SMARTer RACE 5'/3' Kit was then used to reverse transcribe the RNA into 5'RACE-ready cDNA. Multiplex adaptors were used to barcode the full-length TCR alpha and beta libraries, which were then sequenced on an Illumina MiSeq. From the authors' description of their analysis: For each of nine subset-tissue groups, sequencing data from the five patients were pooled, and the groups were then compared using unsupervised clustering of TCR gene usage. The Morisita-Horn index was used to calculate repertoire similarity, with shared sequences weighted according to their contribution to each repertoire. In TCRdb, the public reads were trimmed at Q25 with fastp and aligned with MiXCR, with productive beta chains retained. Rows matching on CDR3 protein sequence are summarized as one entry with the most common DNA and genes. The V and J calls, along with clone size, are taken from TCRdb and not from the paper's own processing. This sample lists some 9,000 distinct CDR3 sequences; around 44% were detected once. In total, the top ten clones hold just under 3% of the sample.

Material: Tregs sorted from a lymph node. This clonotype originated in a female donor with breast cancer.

The sequenced DNA: TGTGCCAGCAACGTCGGAGGGGCCTCCTACAATGAGCAGTTCTTC. It is translated as CASNVGGASYNEQFF. The chain couples TRBV9 to TRBJ2-1, and the D gene may be TRBD2, 6 bases matching. Sequences SGDLS (CDR1) and YYNGEE (CDR2) are obtained from the germline V gene. The CDR3 has 15 amino acids, counting the end cysteine and phenylalanine. The sequence is cut down to CDR3 DNA, 45 bases in frame from base 1. The germline ends are 13 bases apart after V is trimmed by 6 bases and J by 0 bases.